This T cell receptor beta chain stems from a study of blood T cell repertoires in COVID-19. Overall study: Both acute and convalescent COVID-19 samples were obtained from the United States, Italy and Spain. PBMCs, B-cell-depleted T cells, or T cells provided the cDNA or gDNA that made up the material.

Authors' data handling: Reference gene primer amplification yielded estimated nucleated cell counts. Data came from immunoSEQ multiplex PCR; TCRdb stores just in-frame clones and leaves some out. V and J calls plus clone size are reproduced from that table; the DNA served to infer D and trimming. The table lists about 100,000 clones, 87% of them singletons. Germline CDR1 and CDR2: KGHDR and SFDVKD. The V and J ends lost 4 bases and 6 bases respectively, with 20 bases between them. This CDR3 is 17 amino acids long. The receptor was isolated from a man between 50 and 59 years old with acute or convalescent COVID-19. Input material: peripheral blood. V usage is TRBV24-1 and J usage is TRBJ2-2, with D maybe TRBD2 (5 bases). CDR3 amino acids: CATSDSEPGVWAGELFF. In nucleotides, the CDR3 is TGTGCCACCAGTGACTCCGAACCCGGGGTTTGGGCCGGGGAGCTGTTTTTT.